This TCR beta chain came from a study of blood T cell repertoires in COVID-19. For the study at large: Collection of acute and convalescent COVID-19 samples took place in the United States, Italy and Spain. The analysed material was cDNA or gDNA that came from T cells, B-cell-depleted T cells, or PBMCs.

In the original processing: Amplifying reference gene primers gave estimates of nucleated cell counts. The repertoire was sequenced with immunoSEQ multiplex PCR; TCRdb's copy has only in-frame clones and lacks some. The D gene and trimming were derived from the DNA, and the V and J assignments and clone size from that table. This sample has roughly 290,000 clones, with 85% found just once. The V end lost 3 bases, the J end lost 7 bases, and 12 bases lay between the germline ends. Per germline, CDR1 SGHTA and CDR2 FQGTGA. This CDR3 contains 14 residues. The sequencing input was peripheral blood. This receptor was identified in a woman aged 50 to 60 with active or convalescent COVID-19. The V gene is TRBV7-3, the J gene TRBJ2-2, with a possible D match to TRBD2 (7 bases). CDR3 nucleotide sequence: TGTGCCAGCAGCTTGCGGGGGCCGGGCGGGGAGCTGTTTTTT. Encoded protein: CASSLRGPGGELFF.